This T cell receptor (beta chain) was found in a study of vaccination effects on CD4 cells after COVID-19. This table comes from immunoSEQ multiplex PCR, and its TCRdb copy is limited to in-frame clones, with some not included. The sample yields nearly 30,000 clones, roughly 80% seen once. This CDR3 contains 18 residues. The V end was cut by 0 bases, the J end by 2 bases, with 14 bases between. CDR1 LGHDT and CDR2 YNNKEL come from the germline V gene (reference sequence). Note on this clone: Antigen: not known.

Ahead of sequencing, the ViraFEST assay grew antigen-specific CD4+ T cells using viral peptide pools. Researchers isolated CD4+ T cells once approximately ten days of culture had elapsed. Of the BNT162b2 and mRNA-1273 vaccines, participants received two doses of one or the other. The clonotype comes from a human donor who received a COVID-19 vaccine. Some clones in this sample may be carry-over from other donors' samples. The chain employs TRBV3-1 (or the pseudogene TRBV3-2) and TRBJ2-6, with D perhaps TRBD1 (7 bases). Sequenced material: CD4+ T cells from PBMCs cultured with SARS-CoV-2 spike peptides, taken after COVID-19 vaccination. CDR3 DNA: TGTGCCAGCAGCCAAGATCAGGGGGGTTCCGCTGGGGCCAACGTCCTGACTTTC. Residues: CASSQDQGGSAGANVLTF.